This passage covers 13 T cell receptor beta chains from one sample sequenced in a study of tumor-infiltrating lymphocytes in primary liver carcinoma. RNA and DNA were co-extracted from 20-30 mg of unsorted bulk tissue. The authors made TCR beta cDNA from roughly 480 ng total RNA with a constant-region primer. A slightly modified ARM-PCR protocol with three nested multiplex PCR rounds produced these TCR beta libraries. A C-beta reverse primer was combined with TRBV1-TRBV30 forward primers in the first two PCR rounds, and each round had 10 cycles. TCRdb reanalysed the multiplex PCR reads using MiXCR and keeps one entry per CDR3 protein. The sample carries some 21,000 distinct CDR3 sequences, 60% to 80% recorded once. Sequences were obtained from liver tumor tissue from sampling region 1. Subset reported: tumor region T1, superior pole. The receptors derive from a woman aged 25-40 years with primary liver carcinoma and hepatitis B virus infection.

The V gene is TRBV28, the J gene TRBJ2-7; no clear D gene. CDR1 and CDR2 (germline): MDHEN, SYDVKM. V lost 6 bases, J lost 1 base, and 22 bases lay in between. This CDR3 has 17 residues. CDR3 DNA sequence: TGTGCCAGCAGCCTACCTTTGGACGGACGGTATTCCTACGAGCAGTACTTC. It yields the protein CASSLPLDGRYSYEQYF.

This clonotype was picked up one time. Sequence at one end of the junction differs from germline and may be a read error. CDR3 residues: CTSSVRDRGPKRWSNTEAFF. The CDR3 nucleotides are TGTACCAGCAGCGTTCGGGACAGGGGGCCCAAGAGGTGGAGTAACACTGAAGCTTTTTTT. The chain couples TRBV11-2 to TRBJ1-1, with TRBD1 matching 12 bases. The V gene's germline CDR1 is SGHAT and CDR2 FQNNGV. The CDR3 is 20 residues long. Together with reference TRBV11-2 and TRBJ1-1, the CDR3 gives the full variable domain: EAGVAQSPRYKIIEKRQSVAFWCNPISGHATLYWYQQILGQGPKLLIQFQNNGVVDDSQLPKDRFSAERLKGVDSTLKIQPAKLEDSAVYLCTSSVRDRGPKRWSNTEAFFGQGTRLTVV.

By its share, this clonotype is medium-sized (0.01 to 0.1%). The rearrangement links TRBV6-2 or TRBV6-3 to TRBJ1-5; maybe TRBD1 (6 bases). Trimming stripped 5 bases from V and 4 bases from J, with 15 bases between. The germline V gene encodes CDR1 MNHEY and CDR2 SVGEGT. The CDR3 has 15 amino acids. CDR3 coding DNA: TGTGCCAGCAGTATGGACAGTTTTGGTAATCAGCCCCAGCATTTT. Translated: CASSMDSFGNQPQHF.

This clonotype showed up many times. A much larger clone lies one base from this, so it may be a read error. The V call is TRBV12-3 or TRBV12-4, the J call TRBJ1-1, with 10 bases lining up with TRBD1. The CDR3 has 13 amino acids. CDR3: CASSMGQGMTALF. The CDR3 DNA follows: TGTGCCAGCAGCATGGGACAGGGGATGACGGCTCTCTTT.

This clonotype was observed a handful of times. At one end, the junction sequence differs from germline, possibly due to a read error. The chain is built from TRBV4-3 and TRBJ2-7, with 8 bases matching TRBD1. CDR1 LGHNA and CDR2 YSLEER come from the germline V gene. The CDR3 runs to 15 residues. In DNA, the CDR3 is TGCTCCAGTAGCCGAGATCGATGGACAGGGCGGGAGCAGTACTTC. It is translated as CSSSRDRWTGREQYF.

As regards this clonotype: The CDR3 does not end in the conserved phenylalanine or tryptophan, so this is likely a read error. No DNA is shown, since the ends of the CDR3 on it are uncertain; the CDR3 is the one TCRdb lists. J is TRBJ2-5 and V is TRBV11-1; the D call of TRBD1 is as the table states it, not checked on the DNA. The CDR3 spans 14 amino acids, including both terminal residues. The germline gives CDR1 SGHAT, CDR2 FQDESV (reference sequence). CDR3 region: CASSLAGREDTHYL.

Comments on this clonotype: Because it lacks the conserved phenylalanine or tryptophan at the end, this CDR3 is likely a read error. The chain links TRBV11-2 to TRBJ2-7, with a weak D call TRBD1 (6 bases). CDR1 is SGHAT, CDR2 FQNNGV, per germline. V lost 6 bases, J lost 2 bases, and 17 bases lay in between. This CDR3 is 15 amino acids long. The CDR3 protein is CASRRDTAAPYEQYL. In nucleotides, the CDR3 is TGTGCCAGCAGACGGGACACAGCGGCCCCCTACGAGCAGTACCTC.

As for this clonotype: Since a much larger clone is just one base distant, this may be a read error. The chain employs TRBV6-5 and TRBJ2-7; weak D call: TRBD1 (6 bases). V was clipped by 5 bases and J by 13 bases, with 18 bases between them. CDR3 length equals 12 residues. Germline values: CDR1 MNHEY, CDR2 SVGAGI. This CDR3 reads CASSDGPDRLYF. CDR3 nucleotide sequence: TGTGCCAGCAGTGATGGACCGGACAGATTATACTTC.

Notes on this clonotype: A much more abundant neighbour one base away suggests this may be a read error. The rearrangement links TRBV9 to TRBJ2-3, with 11 bases matching TRBD2. The CDR3 has 18 residues. Germline-derived CDR1 and CDR2 are SGDLS and YYNGEE. V was pared by 2 bases and J by 5 bases, with 13 bases of the junction left unmatched. CDR3 loop: CASSVSPSGRPPVDTQYF. The CDR3 DNA sequence: TGTGCCAGCAGCGTCTCACCTAGCGGGAGGCCTCCCGTAGATACGCAGTATTTT.

Turning to this clonotype: Here the CDR3 omits its conserved ending phenylalanine or tryptophan, so a read error is the likely source. The J gene is TRBJ1-2, the V gene TRBV11-2; D is unclear. Germline V CDR1 and CDR2: SGHAT, FQNNGV. The CDR3 contains 14 residues. The CDR3 loop is CACSLREANYGYTL. The DNA of the CDR3 is TGTGCCTGCAGCTTAAGGGAGGCTAACTATGGCTACACCTTG.

This clonotype was counted a few times. An end of the junction does not agree with germline; a read error may underlie this. The rearrangement joins TRBV12-3 or TRBV12-4 to TRBJ1-5; D remains unclear. The CDR3 runs to 13 residues. The CDR3 nucleotides read TGTGCCCGCAGTCTCACAAGGAATCAGCCCCAGCACTTT. As protein: CARSLTRNQPQHF.

The V and J genes are TRBV4-1 and TRBJ1-2; D unclear. Germline CDR1 and CDR2: MGHRA and YSYEKL. The CDR3 loop spans 9 amino acids. The ends were cut back, 7 bases at V and 11 bases at J, with 8 bases in the middle. This CDR3 is CASKPAYTF. In DNA, the CDR3 is TGCGCCAGCAAACCGGCGTACACCTTC.

Turning to this clonotype: An end of the junction does not agree with germline; a read error may underlie this. The chain carries TRBV5-1 and TRBJ1-6; D perhaps matches TRBD1 (5 bases). Germline V gives CDR1 SGHRS, CDR2 YFSETQ. The CDR3 consists of 14 residues. The CDR3 here is CTSSLTEANSPLHF. CDR3 nucleotide sequence: TGCACCAGCAGCTTGACAGAAGCGAATTCACCCCTCCACTTT. The complete variable domain, with remaining parts taken from reference TRBV5-1 and TRBJ1-6, reads KAGVTQTPRYLIKTRGQQVTLSCSPISGHRSVSWYQQTPGQGLQFLFEYFSETQRNKGNFPGRFSGRQFSNSRSEMNVSTLELGDSALYLCTSSLTEANSPLHFGNGTRLTVT.